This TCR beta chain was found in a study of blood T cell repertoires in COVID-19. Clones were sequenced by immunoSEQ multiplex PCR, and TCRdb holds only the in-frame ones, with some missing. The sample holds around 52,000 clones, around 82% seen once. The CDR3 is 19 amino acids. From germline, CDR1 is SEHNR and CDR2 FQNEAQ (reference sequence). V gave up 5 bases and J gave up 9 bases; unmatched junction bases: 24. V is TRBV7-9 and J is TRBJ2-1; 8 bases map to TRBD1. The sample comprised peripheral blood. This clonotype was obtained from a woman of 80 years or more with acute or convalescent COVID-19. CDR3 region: CASSPGTGRNGGIYSEQFF. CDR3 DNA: TGTGCCAGCAGCCCCGGGACAGGTCGAAATGGCGGGATTTATAGTGAGCAGTTCTTC.